The 29 T cell receptor beta chains below come from one sample, sequenced in a study of blood T cell repertoires in COVID-19. Produced via immunoSEQ multiplex PCR; TCRdb's table is partial and in-frame only. The table has about 300,000 clones, 90% seen once. Sequenced sample: peripheral blood. These receptors all come from a woman between 45 and 65 years old with COVID-19, enrolled during active disease.

The chain joins TRBV6-5 to TRBJ1-2; the match to TRBD1 covers 7 bases. J lost 4 bases, V lost 7 bases, and 9 bases had no gene match. Germline loops: CDR1 MNHEY, CDR2 SVGAGI. This CDR3 region has 14 residues. The CDR3 spells CASKRPDRSYGYTF. The CDR3 DNA reads as TGTGCCAGCAAACGTCCGGACAGGAGCTATGGCTACACCTTC.

The rearrangement joins TRBV7-2 to TRBJ2-7; 9 nucleotides match TRBD1. The V gene end was trimmed by 5 bases and the J gene end by 3 bases; junction bases not matched to a gene: 8. The CDR3 contains 15 residues. Germline lookup yields CDR1 SGHTA and CDR2 FQGNSA. The CDR3 nucleotides read TGTGCCAGCAGCATAAGACAGGGGGGGATCTACGAGCAGTACTTC. It specifies CASSIRQGGIYEQYF.

The chain joins TRBV10-3 to TRBJ1-1; TRBD1 is a possible D gene (5 bases). Germline V gene sequence: CDR1 ENHRY, CDR2 SYGVKD. The CDR3 spans 14 residues. Trimming took off 0 bases at V and 6 bases at J, with 11 bases between the two ends. The CDR3, as DNA: TGTGCCATCAGTGAGTCGTGGAGGGGCTCTGAAGCTTTCTTT. It yields the protein CAISESWRGSEAFF.

V usage is TRBV15 and J usage is TRBJ2-7; 8 bases align to TRBD2. V gave up 6 bases and J gave up 5 bases; unmatched junction bases: 9. This CDR3 is built from 14 residues. Germline CDR1 and CDR2: LNHNV and YYDKDF (reference sequence). The CDR3 loop reads CATSSGGAENEQYF. The CDR3 DNA is TGTGCCACCAGTTCGGGAGGGGCTGAAAACGAGCAGTACTTC.

The chain joins TRBV5-8 to TRBJ1-5, with 9 bases fitting TRBD1. With V trimmed by 4 bases and J by 3 bases, 8 bases remained unmatched. Germline V gene lookup returns CDR1 SGHTS and CDR2 YDEGEE. The CDR3 covers 16 residues. The CDR3 loop is CASSPDRGVPNQPQHF. The CDR3 DNA follows: TGTGCCAGCAGCCCAGACAGGGGGGTACCCAATCAGCCCCAGCATTTT.

Note on this clone: Other nucleotide sequences in the sample specify the same CDR3. V usage is TRBV6-5 and J usage is TRBJ2-3; D call uncertain. CDR3 size: 15 residues. From germline, CDR1 is MNHEY and CDR2 SVGAGI. Trimming pared 5 bases from V and 0 bases from J, leaving 12 bases between. CDR3 sequence (DNA): TGTGCCAGCAGTCGGAGTCGTACTAGCACAGATACGCAGTATTTT. Its protein product is CASSRSRTSTDTQYF.

The chain recombines TRBV11-3 with TRBJ2-1; 8 nucleotides match TRBD2. The length of the CDR3 is 15 residues. From germline, CDR1 is SGHNT and CDR2 YENEEA. V lost 5 bases and J lost 5; bases outside the gene matches: 8. CDR3 protein: CASSPRGGRNNEQFF. Here the CDR3 DNA reads TGTGCCAGCAGCCCTCGGGGGGGCCGGAACAATGAGCAGTTCTTC.

CDR3 DNA sequence: TGTGCCAGCAGTGGCTTACGATCCAGCTCCTACAATGAGCAGTTCTTC. It specifies CASSGLRSSSYNEQFF. The rearrangement links TRBV25-1 to TRBJ2-1; no clear D. Germline CDR1 and CDR2: MGHDK and SYGVNS. Deletions cut 4 bases from V and 0 bases from J, with 13 bases between. The CDR3 spans 16 residues. Supplemented by reference TRBV25-1 and TRBJ2-1, the full variable domain reads EADIYQTPRYLVIGTGKKITLECSQTMGHDKMYWYQQDPGMELHLIHYSYGVNSTEKGDLSSESTVSRIRTEHFPLTLESARPSHTSQYLCASSGLRSSSYNEQFFGPGTRLTVL.

The chain couples TRBV3-1 (or the pseudogene TRBV3-2) to TRBJ1-5; maybe TRBD1 (5 bases). Trimming shortened V by 1 base and J by 3 bases, and 16 bases separated the two germline ends. CDR1 is LGHDT, CDR2 YNNKEL, per germline (reference sequence). The CDR3 has 17 amino acids. The DNA for the CDR3 is TGTGCCAGCAGCCAAGGGGCTCAGGGCATTGCCAATCAGCCCCAGCATTTT. Protein product: CASSQGAQGIANQPQHF.

Only a few counts were recorded for this clone. Mismatch with germline at one junction end may stem from a read error. This chain connects TRBV4-3 to TRBJ2-3; 7 bases are a match to TRBD1. The germline V gene has CDR1 LGHNA and CDR2 YSLEER. This CDR3 region has 18 residues. The CDR3 loop reads CASSQYAPDRESIDTQYF. CDR3 sequence (DNA): TGCGCCAGCAGCCAATATGCCCCCGACAGGGAGAGCATAGATACGCAGTATTTT.

This chain links TRBV5-4 with TRBJ2-1; D uncertain. The CDR3 spans 16 residues. Between the trimmed V and J ends, which lost 1 base and 6 bases, there was a span of 17 bases. CDR1 SGHNT and CDR2 YYREEE come from the germline V gene (reference sequence). The CDR3 DNA follows: TGTGCCAGCAGCTTGTCTCGGTCCCTAAGTTCCAATGAGCAGTTCTTC. Its translation is CASSLSRSLSSNEQFF.

The table lists this clone with a few counts. J is TRBJ1-2 and V is TRBV10-1; D unclear. Germline V CDR1 and CDR2: WNHNN, SYGVQD (reference sequence). V was shortened by 3 bases and J by 3 bases, with 11 bases between the two germline ends. The CDR3 has 14 amino acids. The CDR3 DNA reads as TGCGCCAGCAGTGATTCCCGACACGACTATGGCTACACCTTC. This translates into CASSDSRHDYGYTF.

The V call is TRBV11-2, the J call TRBJ2-5, with a weak D call TRBD2 (5 bases). The CDR3 has 16 residues. Per germline, CDR1 SGHAT and CDR2 FQNNGV. Trimming took off 1 base at V and 4 bases at J, with 16 bases between the two ends. The CDR3 region has the DNA TGTGCCAGCAGCTTAGGAGGTTTGGGTGGGAGAGAGACCCAGTACTTC. It translates to CASSLGGLGGRETQYF.

V is TRBV19 and J is TRBJ1-5; unclear D gene. The V end was cut by 7 bases, the J end by 3 bases, with 10 bases between. This CDR3 has 13 residues. Looked up from germline, CDR1 is LNHDA and CDR2 is SQIVND (reference sequence). CDR3 DNA sequence: TGTGCCAGTAATGGCGGCCTCAATCAGCCCCAGCATTTT. Protein sequence: CASNGGLNQPQHF.

The chain recombines TRBV4-2 with TRBJ2-1; 9 nucleotides line up with TRBD2. Germline V gene sequence: CDR1 LGHNA, CDR2 YNFKEQ. The CDR3 runs 15 residues. J was trimmed by 9 bases and V by 1 base; bases with no gene match: 7. The CDR3: CASSQVGREGGEQFF. The CDR3 DNA reads as TGTGCCAGCAGCCAAGTCGGGCGGGAGGGTGGTGAGCAGTTCTTC.

V usage is TRBV12-5 and J usage is TRBJ2-5; TRBD2 aligns across 14 bases. The CDR3 covers 16 residues. The trim removed 3 bases at V and 5 bases at J, leaving 5 bases unmatched. Per germline, CDR1 LGHNT and CDR2 FRNRAP. The CDR3 coding sequence is TGTGCTAGTGGTTTTCGGACTAGCGGGAGGAGTGAGACCCAGTACTTC. Its protein is CASGFRTSGRSETQYF.

The rearrangement links TRBV4-1 to TRBJ2-7; TRBD2 matches at 10 bases. The CDR3 consists of 16 residues. CDR1 is MGHRA and CDR2 is YSYEKL in the germline V gene. J was trimmed by 2 bases and V by 5 bases; bases with no gene match: 9. The chain's CDR3 is CASSKSSGTSAYEQYF. CDR3 DNA: TGCGCCAGCAGCAAATCTTCCGGGACTAGCGCCTACGAGCAGTACTTC.

The rearrangement links TRBV27 to TRBJ1-5; D unclear. The CDR3 is made up of 15 amino acids. Trimming cost V 5 bases and J 3 bases, with 14 bases left between them. In germline, CDR1 is MNHEY, CDR2 SMNVEV (reference sequence). CDR3 coding DNA: TGTGCCAGCAGTGAGCGACCGTTCGCCAATCAGCCCCAGCATTTT. Its translation: CASSERPFANQPQHF.

The CDR3 DNA follows: TGTGCCAGCAGCCAAGAGAATCGGCTAGCGAGGGCAGATACGCAGTATTTT. Its protein is CASSQENRLARADTQYF. V and J are TRBV4-2 and TRBJ2-3; possible D gene TRBD2, 6 bases. The CDR3 has 17 amino acids. V was shortened by 0 bases and J by 4 bases, with 17 bases between the two germline ends. Germline V gene data show CDR1 as LGHNA and CDR2 as YNFKEQ.

The rearrangement joins TRBV11-2 to TRBJ2-1; the D gene is possibly TRBD1 (5 bases). The V end was cut by 5 bases, the J end by 2 bases, with 16 bases between. Germline CDR1 is SGHAT and CDR2 is FQNNGV. The CDR3 runs 16 residues. CDR3 sequence (DNA): TGTGCCAGCAGCCAAGGGGCATATCACCCCTACAATGAGCAGTTCTTC. This translates into CASSQGAYHPYNEQFF.

This clone was recorded only once. The chain recombines TRBV10-3 with TRBJ2-1; 9 bases are shared with TRBD2. Germline V gives CDR1 ENHRY, CDR2 SYGVKD. The V gene end was trimmed by 6 bases and the J gene end by 8 bases; junction bases not matched to a gene: 5. This CDR3 spans 13 amino acids. The CDR3 coding sequence is TGTGCCATCAGCCTTAGCGGGAGCGATGAGCAGTTCTTC. It is translated as CAISLSGSDEQFF.

J is TRBJ2-7 and V is TRBV28; 7 positions match TRBD1. Germline CDR1 is MDHEN and CDR2 is SYDVKM. Unmatched junction bases numbered 7, after V lost 6 bases and J lost 2 bases. The CDR3 totals 14 residues. The CDR3 coding sequence is TGTGCCAGCAGGACCATGCAGGGGGCCTACGAGCAGTACTTC. Its protein is CASRTMQGAYEQYF. The whole variable domain, filled in from reference TRBV28 and TRBJ2-7, reads DVKVTQSSRYLVKRTGEKVFLECVQDMDHENMFWYRQDPGLGLRLIYFSYDVKMKEKGDIPEGYSVSREKKERFSLILESASTNQTSMYLCASRTMQGAYEQYFGPGTRLTVT.

The chain has TRBV6-2 or TRBV6-3 and TRBJ1-6; maybe TRBD1 (6 bases). CDR1 is MNHEY and CDR2 is SVGEGT in the germline V gene. The CDR3 runs 16 residues. V was trimmed by 0 bases and J by 7 bases, leaving 13 bases between them. The DNA for the CDR3 is TGTGCCAGCAGTTACTCGAGCTACAGGGAGAATTCACCCCTCCACTTT. Translating gives CASSYSSYRENSPLHF.

The rearrangement uses TRBV7-3 and TRBJ1-1; D unclear. This CDR3 has 14 residues. V gave up 1 base and J gave up 3 bases, with 9 bases separating them. Per germline, CDR1 SGHTA and CDR2 FQGTGA. CDR3 protein: CASSLRIGDTEAFF. CDR3 nucleotides: TGTGCCAGCAGCTTAAGAATCGGGGACACTGAAGCTTTCTTT. Supplemented by reference TRBV7-3 and TRBJ1-1, the full variable domain reads GAGVSQTPSNKVTEKGKYVELRCDPISGHTALYWYRQSLGQGPEFLIYFQGTGAADDSGLPNDRFFAVRPEGSVSTLKIQRTERGDSAVYLCASSLRIGDTEAFFGQGTRLTVV.

The J gene is TRBJ2-7, the V gene TRBV6-5; D may be TRBD1 (6 bases). V lost 7 bases, J lost 3 bases, and 13 bases lay in between. This CDR3 is 13 amino acids long. Germline V CDR1 and CDR2: MNHEY, SVGAGI. The CDR3, as DNA: TGTGCCAGCATTTGGCTAGGGGGCTACGAGCAGTACTTC. It translates to CASIWLGGYEQYF.

The chain is built from TRBV12-3 or TRBV12-4 and TRBJ1-1; D uncertain. V was clipped by 2 bases and J by 1 base, with 5 bases between them. The CDR3 has 13 residues. Written as DNA, the CDR3 is TGTGCCAGCAGTTTAACAGCGAACACTGAAGCTTTCTTT. Its translation is CASSLTANTEAFF.

The chain is built from TRBV23-1 and TRBJ2-5; TRBD1 agrees at 7 bases. TRBV23-1 is known as an ORF, though its function is uncertain. The V gene end was trimmed by 7 bases and the J gene end by 2 bases; junction bases not matched to a gene: 13. The CDR3 runs to 16 residues. CDR3 in DNA: TGCGCCAGCACCGACGATGGACAGGCAGATCAAGAGACCCAGTACTTC. Translation: CASTDDGQADQETQYF.

J is TRBJ2-1 and V is TRBV6-2 or TRBV6-3; 7 positions agree with TRBD2. V dropped 6 bases and J dropped 0; count of bases not matched to a gene: 8. Per the germline V gene, CDR1 is MNHEY and CDR2 is SVGEGT. The CDR3 runs 16 residues. CDR3 in DNA: TGTGCCAGCAGCGGTACCGGGACTACCTCCTACAATGAGCAGTTCTTC. Protein product: CASSGTGTTSYNEQFF.

The genes are TRBV6-5 and TRBJ2-7; TRBD1 aligns across 7 bases. Per germline, CDR1 MNHEY and CDR2 SVGAGI. Unmatched junction bases numbered 6, after V lost 6 bases and J lost 4 bases. The CDR3 runs 13 residues. The CDR3, as DNA: TGTGCCAGCAGGAGGACAGGACTTTACGAGCAGTACTTC. Amino acid sequence: CASRRTGLYEQYF.